These 30 T cell receptor beta chains were sequenced from one sample in a study of read filtering for tumor transcriptome and immune sequencing. The library was built from roughly 400 ng RNA with molecular barcoded adaptors for alpha/delta and beta/gamma chains. One entry per CDR3 protein results from TCRdb running MiXCR on the reads. The repertoire holds roughly 38,000 distinct CDR3 sequences, with approximately 15% as singletons. The sequenced material came from a population of CD138-negative cells sorted from bone marrow. The receptors derive from a donor at least 40 years old with multiple myeloma.

This clonotype is categorized as large. DNA for the CDR3: TGCAGCGCCGACAGGGGGGACAACACTGAAGCTTTCTTT. Its protein product is CSADRGDNTEAFF. V and J are TRBV29-1 and TRBJ1-1, with 9 positions matching TRBD1. This CDR3 has 13 amino acids. Germline lookup yields CDR1 SQVTM and CDR2 ANQGSEA. V lost 7 bases to trimming and J lost 2 bases; unmatched junction nucleotides: 5.

On this clonotype: A clone one base away is much larger, so this may be a read error. The conserved phenylalanine or tryptophan normally closing the CDR3 is absent here, so this likely arose from a read error. The rearrangement links TRBV28 to TRBJ1-1, with 10 positions matching TRBD1. V shed 6 bases, J shed 8 bases, and the junction held 9 bases outside the gene matches. Germline CDR1 is MDHEN and CDR2 is SYDVKM. The CDR3 spans 14 residues. Written as DNA, the CDR3 is TGTGCCAGCAGGCAATGGACAGGGGGATCAGAAGCTTTCCAT. Its translation: CASRQWTGGSEAFH.

This clonotype was seen repeatedly, ten times or more. The chain has TRBV18 and TRBJ2-1, with D unclear. CDR3 length: 14 residues. CDR1 is KGHSH and CDR2 is LQKENI in the germline V gene. V lost 3 bases, J lost 5 bases, and 11 bases lay in between. Here the CDR3 reads CASSPLDRDNEQFF. The CDR3, as DNA: TGTGCCAGCTCACCGCTAGATCGGGACAATGAGCAGTTCTTC.

This chain uses TRBV6-2 or TRBV6-3 with TRBJ2-7; 7 bases are a match to TRBD2. Trimming at V came to 2 bases and at J to 4 bases, leaving 11 bases not matched to a gene. This CDR3 contains 16 residues. The V gene's germline CDR1 is MNHEY and CDR2 SVGEGT. As DNA, the CDR3 is TGTGCCAGCAGTTACCTGGCCCCCGGGAGGTCTTACGAGCAGTACTTC. Amino acids: CASSYLAPGRSYEQYF.

This clonotype has a count of ten or more. This chain links TRBV6-5 with TRBJ1-2; D remains ambiguous. V dropped 7 bases and J dropped 5 bases, with 23 bases sitting between them. Germline CDR1 is MNHEY and CDR2 is SVGAGI. This CDR3 spans 16 amino acids. The CDR3: CASKESPGGGVYGYTF. In nucleotides, the CDR3 is TGTGCCAGCAAAGAAAGCCCCGGCGGTGGGGTTTATGGCTACACCTTC.

This clonotype was seen ten or more times. V is TRBV30 and J is TRBJ2-1; D perhaps matches TRBD1 (5 bases). V was trimmed by 2 bases and J by 6 bases, leaving 8 bases between them. This CDR3 has 12 residues. Germline V gene lookup returns CDR1 GTSNPN and CDR2 SVGIG (reference sequence). The CDR3 nucleotides are TGTGCCTGGAGTCCACAGGCCAATGAGCAGTTCTTC. It encodes CAWSPQANEQFF.

This clonotype was seen repeatedly, ten times or more. CDR3 sequence reads: CASSEYTGYTEAFF. CDR3 nucleotides: TGTGCCAGCAGTGAATACACAGGGTATACTGAAGCTTTCTTT. The chain carries TRBV27 and TRBJ1-1, with D tentatively TRBD1 (6 bases). Germline V CDR1 and CDR2: MNHEY, SMNVEV (reference sequence). The length of the CDR3 is 14 residues. V lost 5 bases and J lost 5, with 15 bases in between.

This clonotype appeared many times. This chain links TRBV27 with TRBJ1-5; possibly TRBD1 for D (6 bases). The V end lost 6 bases, the J end lost 3 bases, and 9 bases lay between the germline ends. Germline values: CDR1 MNHEY, CDR2 SMNVEV (reference sequence). This CDR3 comprises 13 residues. CDR3 loop: CASRTGVNQPQHF. CDR3 nucleotide sequence: TGTGCCAGCAGGACAGGCGTCAATCAGCCCCAGCATTTT.

This clonotype was observed at least ten times. The chain has TRBV4-2 and TRBJ2-3; D gene ambiguous. The V gene lost 1 base and the J gene lost 2 bases, with 10 bases spanning the gap. This CDR3 spans 15 amino acids. The germline gives CDR1 LGHNA, CDR2 YNFKEQ. CDR3 in DNA: TGTGCCAGCAGCCAAGTCCTGGCGAACACAGATACGCAGTATTTT. As protein: CASSQVLANTDTQYF.

In this sample, this clonotype turned up many times. CDR3 region: CASSQVGQVGTDTQYF. CDR3 in DNA: TGTGCCAGCAGCCAAGTGGGACAGGTTGGCACAGATACGCAGTATTTT. The rearrangement uses TRBV4-2 and TRBJ2-3; the match to TRBD1 covers 8 bases. The CDR3 extends over 16 amino acids. V shed 1 base, J shed 1 base, and the junction held 4 bases outside the gene matches. Germline lookup yields CDR1 LGHNA and CDR2 YNFKEQ.

This clonotype was counted ten times or more. The chain has TRBV27 and TRBJ2-3; tentatively, D is TRBD2 (5 bases). Deletions cut 6 bases from V and 8 bases from J, with 21 bases between. CDR3 length: 15 amino acids. Germline-derived CDR1 and CDR2 are MNHEY and SMNVEV (reference sequence). This CDR3 reads CASSAAARRGSTQYF. CDR3 coding DNA: TGTGCCAGCAGCGCAGCGGCTAGACGAGGCTCTACGCAGTATTTT.

This clonotype was seen many times. The chain joins TRBV20-1 to TRBJ2-1, with D possibly TRBD2 on 7 matching bases. This CDR3 has 14 amino acids. Trimming took 3 bases from V and 8 from J, leaving 17 bases between them. Germline V lookup: CDR1 DFQATT, CDR2 SNEGSKA (reference sequence). Here the CDR3 reads CSARGFGGLDEQFF. CDR3 DNA: TGCAGTGCTAGGGGTTTCGGGGGGCTGGATGAGCAGTTCTTC.

Many counts were recorded for this clonotype. The rearrangement links TRBV5-4 to TRBJ2-2; D is possibly TRBD1 (6 bases). The germline CDR1 and CDR2 sequences are SGHNT and YYREEE (reference sequence). V was cut by 1 base and J by 1 base, with 8 bases left in between. The CDR3 contains 15 residues. The CDR3 region has the DNA TGTGCCAGCAGCTTGCCGACAGGGAACACCGGGGAGCTGTTTTTT. This codes for CASSLPTGNTGELFF.

The sample holds many counts of this clonotype. The rearrangement links TRBV19 to TRBJ2-2; 7 bases align to TRBD1. V dropped 11 bases and J dropped 5; count of bases not matched to a gene: 11. The CDR3 sequence is 14 residues long. Germline V gene sequence: CDR1 LNHDA, CDR2 SQIVND (reference sequence). The CDR3 DNA reads TGTGCCTTGGAAGGGGACAGACAGACCGGGGAGCTGTTTTTT. It yields the protein CALEGDRQTGELFF.

This clonotype was detected ten times or more. This chain links TRBV6-5 with TRBJ2-3; D might be TRBD2 (5 bases). This CDR3 is built from 14 residues. CDR1 and CDR2 from the germline V gene are MNHEY and SVGAGI. Trimming pared 7 bases from V and 1 base from J, leaving 12 bases between. The CDR3 is CASNKRRGTDTQYF. In DNA, the CDR3 is TGTGCCAGCAATAAACGGCGGGGCACAGATACGCAGTATTTT.

This clonotype was detected ten times or more. This chain uses TRBV7-3 with TRBJ2-2; no reliable D call. Trimming shortened V by 10 bases and J by 6 bases, and 15 bases separated the two germline ends. The germline gives CDR1 SGHTA, CDR2 FQGTGA. This CDR3 contains 13 residues. CDR3 DNA: TGTGCCACCGCCTTGAGTGAGTCCGGGGAGCTGTTTTTT. Protein product: CATALSESGELFF.

The chain carries TRBV20-1 and TRBJ2-3; D may be TRBD2 (6 bases). Germline CDR1 and CDR2: DFQATT and SNEGSKA (reference sequence). The CDR3 has 13 amino acids. The CDR3 sequence: CSWTAGRPDTQYF. Written as DNA, the CDR3 is TGCAGCTGGACGGCCGGGAGACCAGATACGCAGTATTTT.

This clonotype was observed at least ten times. The genes are TRBV4-1 and TRBJ2-3; D not certain. Per germline, CDR1 MGHRA and CDR2 YSYEKL. Trimming removed 4 bases at V and 1 base at J, with 9 bases between. CDR3 length: 14 residues. The CDR3 region has the DNA TGCGCCAGCAGCCCTAAGATAGGCACAGATACGCAGTATTTT. This translates into CASSPKIGTDTQYF.

Notes on this clonotype: A far larger clone is off by one base, so a read error is likely. The chain recombines TRBV11-2 with TRBJ2-5, with TRBD2 identical over 13 bases. The CDR3 contains 19 residues. The germline gives CDR1 SGHAT, CDR2 FQNNGV. The CDR3 reads CASGLAPGLAGVSRETQYF. As DNA, the CDR3 is TGTGCCAGCGGCTTAGCGCCCGGACTAGCGGGAGTCTCCCGAGAGACCCAGTACTTC. The full variable domain, rest sourced from reference TRBV11-2 and TRBJ2-5, is EAGVAQSPRYKIIEKRQSVAFWCNPISGHATLYWYQQILGQGPKLLIQFQNNGVVDDSQLPKDRFSAERLKGVDSTLKIQPAKLEDSAVYLCASGLAPGLAGVSRETQYFGPGTRLLVL.

This clonotype showed up many times. V usage is TRBV5-1 and J usage is TRBJ2-7; 9 positions match TRBD1. Trimming at V came to 5 bases and at J to 4 bases, leaving 10 bases not matched to a gene. CDR3 length: 15 residues. Germline V gene data show CDR1 as SGHRS and CDR2 as YFSETQ. The CDR3 here is CASSFRQGVDYEQYF. The CDR3 DNA follows: TGCGCCAGCAGTTTCAGACAGGGGGTTGATTACGAGCAGTACTTC. The complete variable domain, with remaining parts taken from reference TRBV5-1 and TRBJ2-7, reads KAGVTQTPRYLIKTRGQQVTLSCSPISGHRSVSWYQQTPGQGLQFLFEYFSETQRNKGNFPGRFSGRQFSNSRSEMNVSTLELGDSALYLCASSFRQGVDYEQYFGPGTRLTVT.

Ten or more counts support this clonotype. The J gene is TRBJ1-1, the V gene TRBV29-1; TRBD1 might be the D (5 bases). The V end was cut by 5 bases, the J end by 6 bases, with 7 bases between. This CDR3 is built from 10 residues. Germline values: CDR1 SQVTM, CDR2 ANQGSEA. The CDR3 spells CSVQGAEAFF. The CDR3 DNA is TGCAGCGTTCAAGGGGCTGAAGCTTTCTTT.

This clonotype showed up many times. The chain carries TRBV7-9 and TRBJ2-7; TRBD1 matches at 7 bases. The CDR3 contains 12 residues. The V and J ends lost 5 bases and 4 bases, in that order; junction bases with no gene match: 2. Germline V lookup: CDR1 SEHNR, CDR2 FQNEAQ (reference sequence). The CDR3 is CASSQTGYEQYF. The DNA for the CDR3 is TGTGCCAGCAGCCAGACAGGGTACGAGCAGTACTTC.

In its sample, this clonotype was seen a few times. Compared with germline, one end of the junction differs, possibly owing to a read error. This chain uses TRBV28 with TRBJ1-1; 9 nucleotides line up with TRBD1. CDR1 is MDHEN and CDR2 is SYDVKM in the germline V gene. This CDR3 region has 14 residues. The CDR3 sequence is CASSPGTGNTEASF. The CDR3 DNA reads as TGTGCCAGCAGTCCCGGGACAGGGAACACTGAAGCTTCCTTT.

This clonotype was detected ten times or more. This sequence may be a read error, since a much larger clone differs from it by one base. The V call is TRBV6-6, the J call TRBJ2-1; no clear D. CDR3 length equals 14 residues. Germline values: CDR1 MNHNY, CDR2 SVGAGI (reference sequence). The CDR3 spells CASSYGSSYNGQFF. The CDR3 nucleotides read TGTGCCAGCAGTTACGGGTCCTCCTACAATGGGCAGTTCTTC.

This clonotype appeared a single time. The V and J genes are TRBV12-5 and TRBJ1-5; 10 positions match TRBD1. Germline CDR1 reads LGHNT; CDR2 reads FRNRAP. With V trimmed by 1 base and J by 4 bases, 10 bases remained unmatched. The CDR3 consists of 18 residues. CDR3 bases: TGTGCTAGTGGTTTGGCCGACGTCGACAGGGGGCAAAATCAGCCCCAGCATTTT. Amino acids: CASGLADVDRGQNQPQHF.

This clonotype has at least ten counts. This chain links TRBV29-1 with TRBJ1-1; 7 nucleotides align to TRBD1. With V trimmed by 6 bases and J by 2 bases, 6 bases remained unmatched. The V gene's germline CDR1 is SQVTM and CDR2 ANQGSEA. This CDR3 region has 13 residues. CDR3 sequence (DNA): TGCAGCGTATCCCAGGGGGTCAACACTGAAGCTTTCTTT. It specifies CSVSQGVNTEAFF.

Note on this clonotype: One base away lies a much larger clone, so this may be a sequencing read error. This rearrangement joins TRBV12-5 to TRBJ2-3; D uncertain. Looked up from germline, CDR1 is LGHNT and CDR2 is FRNRAP. V was clipped by 5 bases and J by 7 bases, with 13 bases between them. There are 13 residues in the CDR3. The CDR3 nucleotides are TGTGCTAGTGGTCCCTACCAGACAAATACGCAGTATTTT. It is translated as CASGPYQTNTQYF.

This clonotype occurred many times. The chain uses TRBV27 and TRBJ1-3; D is ambiguous. This CDR3 contains 15 residues. The germline V gene has CDR1 MNHEY and CDR2 SMNVEV (reference sequence). Trimming left V 3 bases short and J 3 bases short, with 12 bases between. The CDR3 nucleotides are TGTGCCAGCAGTTTTCTCCCCCGAGGTGGAAACACCATATATTTT. It yields the protein CASSFLPRGGNTIYF.

This clonotype was counted at least ten times. This chain uses TRBV6-1 with TRBJ2-2; D not resolved. Germline assignment: CDR1 MNHNS and CDR2 SASEGT. Trimming took off 5 bases at V and 5 bases at J, with 6 bases between the two ends. CDR3 size: 12 residues. The CDR3 nucleotides read TGTGCCAGCAGTCAAGGGACCGGGGAGCTGTTTTTT. Its translation is CASSQGTGELFF.

The table lists this clonotype with many counts. This rearrangement joins TRBV7-8 to TRBJ1-1; no definite D call. Germline CDR1 is SGHVS and CDR2 is FQNEAQ. CDR3 length: 11 amino acids. Trimming took 6 bases from V and 1 from J, leaving 3 bases between them. CDR3 sequence: CASRRNTEAFF. The CDR3 DNA reads TGTGCCAGCAGGCGGAACACTGAAGCTTTCTTT.